The rows below give T cell receptor beta chains drawn from one sample of a study of spatial heterogeneity in lung cancer. TCRdb passed the 5' RACE reads through MiXCR, listing each CDR3 protein once. The table records around 4,300 distinct CDR3 sequences, 5% to 6.5% of them present only once. The material sequenced was lung tumor tissue, taken at surgery. These receptors were obtained from a male donor with early-stage non-small cell lung cancer. Each CDR3 is given with its conserved first and last residue. The D gene is left open where the match is weak. Clone size is given as once, few, many, or a class for an expanded clone.

v_call: TRBV24-1; d_call: -; j_call: TRBJ2-1; clone_size: large; cdr3_aa: CATSARPLMGYNEQFF; cdr3_nt: TGTGCCACCAGTGCCCGACCCCTAATGGGGTACAATGAGCAGTTCTTC
v_call: TRBV27; d_call: TRBD1; j_call: TRBJ1-2; clone_size: many; cdr3_aa: CASRPRGGATYGYTF; cdr3_nt: TGTGCCAGCAGGCCTAGAGGGGGCGCTACATATGGCTACACCTTC
v_call: TRBV28; d_call: -; j_call: TRBJ1-1; clone_size: few; cdr3_aa: CASSFLYTEAFF; cdr3_nt: TGTGCCAGCAGTTTCCTTTACACTGAAGCTTTCTTT
v_call: TRBV5-1; d_call: TRBD1; j_call: TRBJ2-3; clone_size: few; cdr3_aa: CASSFHGGQGDTQYF; cdr3_nt: TGCGCCAGCAGCTTCCATGGGGGACAGGGAGATACGCAGTATTTT
v_call: TRBV7-6; d_call: -; j_call: TRBJ2-1; clone_size: medium-sized; cdr3_aa: CASSLPRPDEQFF; cdr3_nt: TGTGCCAGCAGCCTCCCCCGCCCCGATGAGCAGTTCTTC
v_call: TRBV20-1; d_call: -; j_call: TRBJ1-3; clone_size: medium-sized; cdr3_aa: CSARDLGRGAGNTIYF; cdr3_nt: TGCAGTGCTAGAGATCTGGGACGCGGGGCTGGAAACACCATATATTTT
v_call: TRBV5-1; d_call: -; j_call: TRBJ2-5; clone_size: medium-sized; cdr3_aa: CASSLNPDETQYF; cdr3_nt: TGCGCCAGCAGCTTGAACCCCGACGAGACCCAGTACTTC
v_call: TRBV20-1; d_call: -; j_call: TRBJ1-3; clone_size: many; cdr3_aa: CSARADSQLSGNTIYF; cdr3_nt: TGCAGTGCTAGAGCCGACAGCCAACTCTCTGGAAACACCATATATTTT
v_call: TRBV11-3; d_call: TRBD2; j_call: TRBJ2-1; clone_size: many; cdr3_aa: CASSLVSGRGYDEQFF; cdr3_nt: TGTGCCAGCAGCTTAGTTAGCGGGAGAGGTTATGATGAGCAGTTCTTC
v_call: TRBV28; d_call: -; j_call: TRBJ2-1; clone_size: few; cdr3_aa: CASMGGLYNEQFF; cdr3_nt: TGTGCCAGCATGGGGGGCTTGTACAATGAGCAGTTCTTC
v_call: TRBV2; d_call: -; j_call: TRBJ2-7; clone_size: large; cdr3_aa: CASSEGVNYEQYF; cdr3_nt: TGTGCCAGCAGTGAAGGCGTCAACTACGAGCAGTACTTC
v_call: TRBV9; d_call: TRBD1; j_call: TRBJ2-3; clone_size: many; cdr3_aa: CASSAWTGLRTDTQYF; cdr3_nt: TGTGCCAGCAGCGCCTGGACAGGTCTGCGGACAGATACGCAGTATTTT
v_call: TRBV7-2; d_call: -; j_call: TRBJ2-5; clone_size: many; cdr3_aa: CASSLGWRQKTQYF; cdr3_nt: TGTGCCAGCAGCTTAGGGTGGCGGCAGAAGACCCAGTACTTC